The T cell receptor (beta chain) described here comes from a study of blood T cell repertoires in COVID-19. Study details: COVID-19 samples collected from the United States, Italy and Spain covered acute and convalescent phases.

Membership in each cohort depended on participant-reported clinical history. Profiling relied on immunoSEQ multiplex PCR, and the TCRdb table lists in-frame clones only, not all of them. The table includes under 350,000 clones, about nine tenths detected once. The CDR3 sequence is 14 residues long. Germline CDR1 reads MNHEY; CDR2 reads SVGAGI. Trimming removed 10 bases from V and 5 bases from J, with 17 bases in between. The TCR originated in a man aged 55 to 69 who had recovered from COVID-19. Sequenced: PBMCs or T cells enriched from blood (not recorded which). The chain couples TRBV6-5 to TRBJ2-2; D is unclear. The CDR3 protein is CATLSDFRTGELFF. The CDR3 DNA sequence: TGTGCCACCCTTTCAGATTTCCGAACCGGGGAGCTGTTTTTT.